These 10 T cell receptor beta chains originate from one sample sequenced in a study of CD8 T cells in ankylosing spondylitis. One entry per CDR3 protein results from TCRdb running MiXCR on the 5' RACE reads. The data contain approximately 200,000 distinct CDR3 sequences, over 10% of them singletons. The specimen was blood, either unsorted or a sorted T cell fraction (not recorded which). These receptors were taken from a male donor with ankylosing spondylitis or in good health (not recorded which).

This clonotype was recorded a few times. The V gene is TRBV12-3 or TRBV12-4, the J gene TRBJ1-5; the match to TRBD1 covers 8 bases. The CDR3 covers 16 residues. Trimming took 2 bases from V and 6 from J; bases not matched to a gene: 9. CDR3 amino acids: CASSLPGQGERQPQHF. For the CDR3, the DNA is TGTGCCAGCAGTTTACCTGGACAGGGCGAACGTCAGCCCCAGCATTTT.

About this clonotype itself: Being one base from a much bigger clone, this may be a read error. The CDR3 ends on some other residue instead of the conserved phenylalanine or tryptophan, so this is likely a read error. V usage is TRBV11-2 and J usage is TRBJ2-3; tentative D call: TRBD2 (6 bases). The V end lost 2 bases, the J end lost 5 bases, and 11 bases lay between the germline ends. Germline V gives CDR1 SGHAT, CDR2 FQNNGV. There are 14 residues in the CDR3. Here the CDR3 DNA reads TGTGCCAGCAGCTTATCCGGGAGCGTAGATACGCAGTATATT. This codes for CASSLSGSVDTQYI.

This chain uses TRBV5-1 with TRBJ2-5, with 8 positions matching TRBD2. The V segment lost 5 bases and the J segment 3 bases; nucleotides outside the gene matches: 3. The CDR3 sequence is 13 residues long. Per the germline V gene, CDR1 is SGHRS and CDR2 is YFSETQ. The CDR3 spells CASSSREEETQYF. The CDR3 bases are TGCGCCAGCAGTTCGCGGGAGGAAGAGACCCAGTACTTC.

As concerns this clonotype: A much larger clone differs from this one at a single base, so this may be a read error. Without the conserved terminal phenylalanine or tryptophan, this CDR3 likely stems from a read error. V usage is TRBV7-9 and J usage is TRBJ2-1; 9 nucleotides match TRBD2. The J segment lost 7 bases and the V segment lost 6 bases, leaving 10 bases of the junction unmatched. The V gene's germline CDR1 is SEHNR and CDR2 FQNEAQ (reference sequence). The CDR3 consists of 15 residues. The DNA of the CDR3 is TGTGCCAGCAGTTCCTCGGGACTAGCTTTAAATGAGCAGTTCTTG. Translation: CASSSSGLALNEQFL.

This CDR3 is CASSQAEASFYEQYF. CDR3 bases: TGTGCCAGCAGCCAAGCTGAGGCCTCCTTCTACGAGCAGTACTTC. The J gene is TRBJ2-7, the V gene TRBV3-1, with D unresolved. Germline CDR1 reads LGHDT; CDR2 reads YNNKEL (reference sequence). This CDR3 has 15 residues. Trimming took 1 base from V and 3 from J, leaving 13 bases between them.

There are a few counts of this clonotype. The CDR3 DNA reads TGTGCCAGCAGCGAAAGCGGAGACCCCGGGGAGCTGTTTTTT. It encodes CASSESGDPGELFF. The rearrangement joins TRBV9 to TRBJ2-2, with a possible D match to TRBD2 (5 bases). The germline V gene has CDR1 SGDLS and CDR2 YYNGEE. V was shortened by 3 bases and J by 6 bases, with 12 bases between the two germline ends. The CDR3 is 14 residues long. Filled out from reference TRBV9 and TRBJ2-2, the complete variable domain reads DSGVTQTPKHLITATGQRVTLRCSPRSGDLSVYWYQQSLDQGLQFLIQYYNGEERAKGNILERFSAQQFPDLHSELNLSSLELGDSALYFCASSESGDPGELFFGEGSRLTVL.

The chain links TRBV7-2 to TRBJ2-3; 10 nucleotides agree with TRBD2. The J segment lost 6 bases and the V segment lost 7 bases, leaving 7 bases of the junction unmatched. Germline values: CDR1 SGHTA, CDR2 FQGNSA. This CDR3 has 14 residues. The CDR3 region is CASNPSGSMDTQYF. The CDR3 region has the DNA TGTGCCAGCAACCCTAGCGGGAGTATGGATACGCAGTATTTT.

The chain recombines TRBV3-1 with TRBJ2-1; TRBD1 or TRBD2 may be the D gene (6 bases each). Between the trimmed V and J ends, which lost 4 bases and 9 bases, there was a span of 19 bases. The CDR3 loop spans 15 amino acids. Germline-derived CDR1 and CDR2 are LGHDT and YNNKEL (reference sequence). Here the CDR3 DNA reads TGTGCCAGCAGCCTCCTAGCCGGAGGAGGGGGTGAGCAGTTCTTC. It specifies CASSLLAGGGGEQFF.

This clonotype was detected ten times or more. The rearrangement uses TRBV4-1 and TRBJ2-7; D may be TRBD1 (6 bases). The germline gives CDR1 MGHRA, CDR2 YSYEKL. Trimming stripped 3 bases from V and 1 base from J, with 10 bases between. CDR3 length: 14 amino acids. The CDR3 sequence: CASSQGAGSYEQYF. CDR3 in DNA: TGCGCCAGCAGCCAGGGGGCCGGTTCCTACGAGCAGTACTTC.

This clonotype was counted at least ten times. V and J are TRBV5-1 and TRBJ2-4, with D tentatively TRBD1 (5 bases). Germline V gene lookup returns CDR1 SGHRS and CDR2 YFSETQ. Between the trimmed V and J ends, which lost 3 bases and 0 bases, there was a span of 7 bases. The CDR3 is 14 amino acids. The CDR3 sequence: CASSSTVAKNIQYF. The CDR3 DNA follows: TGCGCCAGCAGCTCGACAGTAGCCAAAAACATTCAGTACTTC.